This TCR beta chain was identified during a study of CD8 T cells in Susac syndrome. Reverse transcription used roughly 0.45 to 1 ug RNA and random hexamers. TCR beta CDR3 was amplified by immunoSEQ covering 54 Vbeta and 13 Jbeta. TCRdb ran MiXCR on the immunoSEQ multiplex PCR reads and lists one entry per CDR3 protein. The sample yields some 300,000 distinct CDR3 sequences, around 91% seen once. The authors carried out high-throughput sequencing of TCR beta. They applied it to CD8+ and CD4+ T cells obtained from blood. This clonotype appeared once. Germline CDR1 reads MRHNA; CDR2 reads SNTAGT. V lost 3 bases, J lost 5 bases, and 8 bases stayed unmatched. There are 16 residues in the CDR3.

The V and J genes are TRBV6-4 and TRBJ2-1, with 9 bases aligning to TRBD1. The sequenced sample was CD8+ T cells from PBMCs. This TCR came from a human donor with multiple sclerosis. CDR3 in DNA: TGTGCCAGCAGTGATAGACCGGGACAGGGCCACAATGAGCAGTTCTTC. Translating gives CASSDRPGQGHNEQFF.